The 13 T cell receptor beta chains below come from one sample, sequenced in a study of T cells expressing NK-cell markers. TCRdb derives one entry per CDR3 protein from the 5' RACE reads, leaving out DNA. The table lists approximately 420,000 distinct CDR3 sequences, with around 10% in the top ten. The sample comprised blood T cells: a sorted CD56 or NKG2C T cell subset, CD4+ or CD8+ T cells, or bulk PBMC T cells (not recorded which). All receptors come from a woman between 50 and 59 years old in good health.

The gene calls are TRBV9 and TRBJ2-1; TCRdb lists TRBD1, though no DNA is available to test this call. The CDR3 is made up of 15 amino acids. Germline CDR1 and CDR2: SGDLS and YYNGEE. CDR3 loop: CASSVETGGDNEQFF.

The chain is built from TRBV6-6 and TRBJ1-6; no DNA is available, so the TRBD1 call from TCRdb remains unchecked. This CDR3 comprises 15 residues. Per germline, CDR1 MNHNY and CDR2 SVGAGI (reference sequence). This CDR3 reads CASSQQGALNSPLHF.

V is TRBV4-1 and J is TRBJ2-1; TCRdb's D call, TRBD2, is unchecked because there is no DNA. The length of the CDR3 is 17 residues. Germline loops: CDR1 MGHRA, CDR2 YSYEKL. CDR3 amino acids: CASSQGTTSGGNNEQFF.

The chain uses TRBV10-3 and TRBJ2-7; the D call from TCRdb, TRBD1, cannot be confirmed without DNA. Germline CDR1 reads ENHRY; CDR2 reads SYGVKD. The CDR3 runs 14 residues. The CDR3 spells CAISVRDRFYEQYF.

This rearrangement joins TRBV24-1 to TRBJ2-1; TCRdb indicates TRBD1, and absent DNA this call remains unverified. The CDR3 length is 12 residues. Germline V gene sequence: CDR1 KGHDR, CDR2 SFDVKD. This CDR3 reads CATSDAGTGQFF.

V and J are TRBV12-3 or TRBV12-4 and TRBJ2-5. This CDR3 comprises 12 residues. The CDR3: CASSLRGPTQYF.

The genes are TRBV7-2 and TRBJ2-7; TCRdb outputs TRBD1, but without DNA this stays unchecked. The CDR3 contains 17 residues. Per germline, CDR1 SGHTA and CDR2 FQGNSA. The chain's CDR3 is CASSLDISRGGSYEQYF. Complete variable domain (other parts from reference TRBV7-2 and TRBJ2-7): GAGVSQSPSNKVTEKGKDVELRCDPISGHTALYWYRQSLGQGLEFLIYFQGNSAPDKSGLPSDRFSAERTGGSVSTLTIQRTQQEDSAVYLCASSLDISRGGSYEQYFGPGTRLTVT.

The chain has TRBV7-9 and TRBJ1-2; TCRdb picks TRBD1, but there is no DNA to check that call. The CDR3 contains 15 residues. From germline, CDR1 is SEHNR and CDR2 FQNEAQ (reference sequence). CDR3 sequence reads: CASSPRQGGNYGYTF.

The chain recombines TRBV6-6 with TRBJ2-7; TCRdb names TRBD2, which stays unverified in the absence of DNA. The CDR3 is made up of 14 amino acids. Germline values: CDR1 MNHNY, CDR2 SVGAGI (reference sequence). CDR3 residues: CASSYLLASGEQYF.

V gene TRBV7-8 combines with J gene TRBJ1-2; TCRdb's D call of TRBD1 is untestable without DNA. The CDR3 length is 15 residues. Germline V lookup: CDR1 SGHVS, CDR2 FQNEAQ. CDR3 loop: CASSLAGGTAYGYTF.

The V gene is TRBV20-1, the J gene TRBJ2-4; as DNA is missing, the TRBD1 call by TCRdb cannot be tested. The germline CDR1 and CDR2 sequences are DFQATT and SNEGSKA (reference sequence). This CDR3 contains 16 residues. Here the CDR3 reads CSATGTGAGPKNIQYF.

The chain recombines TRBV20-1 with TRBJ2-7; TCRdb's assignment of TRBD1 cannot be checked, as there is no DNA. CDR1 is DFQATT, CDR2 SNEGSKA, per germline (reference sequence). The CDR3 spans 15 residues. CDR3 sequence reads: CSARKETGLPYEQYF.

CDR3 protein: CASVRGWENTEAFF. V gene TRBV6-5 combines with J gene TRBJ1-1. Germline V gene sequence: CDR1 MNHEY, CDR2 SVGAGI. This CDR3 spans 14 amino acids.